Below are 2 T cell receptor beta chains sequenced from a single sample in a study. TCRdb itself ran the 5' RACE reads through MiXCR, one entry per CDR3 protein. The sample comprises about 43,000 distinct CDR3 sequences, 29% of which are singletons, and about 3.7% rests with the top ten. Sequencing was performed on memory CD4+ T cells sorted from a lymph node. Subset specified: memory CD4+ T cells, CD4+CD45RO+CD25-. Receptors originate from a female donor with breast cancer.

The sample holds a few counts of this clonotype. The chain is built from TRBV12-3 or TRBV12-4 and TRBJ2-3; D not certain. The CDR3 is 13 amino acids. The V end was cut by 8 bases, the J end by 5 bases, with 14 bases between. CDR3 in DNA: TGTGCCAGCGGAACGGTCGAGCAAGATACGCAGTATTTT. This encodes CASGTVEQDTQYF.

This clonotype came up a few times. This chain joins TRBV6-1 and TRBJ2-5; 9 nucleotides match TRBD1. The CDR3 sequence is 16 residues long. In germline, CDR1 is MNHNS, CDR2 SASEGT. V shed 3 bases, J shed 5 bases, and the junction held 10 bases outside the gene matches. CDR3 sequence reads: CASSDVRTGVRETQYF. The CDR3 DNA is TGTGCCAGCAGTGATGTTCGGACAGGGGTTCGGGAGACCCAGTACTTC.